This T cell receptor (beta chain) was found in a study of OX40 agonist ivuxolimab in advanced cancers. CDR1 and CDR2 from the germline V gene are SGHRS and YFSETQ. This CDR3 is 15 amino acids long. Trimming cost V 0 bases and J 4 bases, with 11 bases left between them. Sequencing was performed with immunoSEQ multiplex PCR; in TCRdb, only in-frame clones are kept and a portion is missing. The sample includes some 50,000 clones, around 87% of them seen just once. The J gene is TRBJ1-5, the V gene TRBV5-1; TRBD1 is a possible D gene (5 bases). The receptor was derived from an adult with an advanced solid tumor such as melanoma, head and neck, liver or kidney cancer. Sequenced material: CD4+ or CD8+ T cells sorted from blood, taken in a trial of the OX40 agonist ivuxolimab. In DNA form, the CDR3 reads TGCGCCAGCAGCTTGGAGGGGAGCCTAAATCAGCCCCAGCATTTT. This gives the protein CASSLEGSLNQPQHF. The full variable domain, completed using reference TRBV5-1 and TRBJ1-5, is KAGVTQTPRYLIKTRGQQVTLSCSPISGHRSVSWYQQTPGQGLQFLFEYFSETQRNKGNFPGRFSGRQFSNSRSEMNVSTLELGDSALYLCASSLEGSLNQPQHFGDGTRLSIL.